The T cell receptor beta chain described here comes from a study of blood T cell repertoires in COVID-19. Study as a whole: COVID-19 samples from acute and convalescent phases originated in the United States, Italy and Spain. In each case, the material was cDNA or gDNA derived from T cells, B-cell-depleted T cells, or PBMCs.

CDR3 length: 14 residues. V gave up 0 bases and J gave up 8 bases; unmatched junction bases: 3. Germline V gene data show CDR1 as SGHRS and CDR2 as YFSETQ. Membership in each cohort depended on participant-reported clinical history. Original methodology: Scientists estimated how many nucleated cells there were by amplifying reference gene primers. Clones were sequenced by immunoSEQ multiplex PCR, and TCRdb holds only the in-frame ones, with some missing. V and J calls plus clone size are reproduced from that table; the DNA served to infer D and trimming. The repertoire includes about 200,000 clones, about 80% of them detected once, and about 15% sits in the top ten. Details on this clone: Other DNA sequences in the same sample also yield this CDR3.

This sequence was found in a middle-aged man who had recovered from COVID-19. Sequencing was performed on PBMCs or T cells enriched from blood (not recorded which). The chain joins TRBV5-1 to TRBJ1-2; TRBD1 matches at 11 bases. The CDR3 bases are TGCGCCAGCAGCTTGGGGGACAGGGGGTACGGCTACACCTTC. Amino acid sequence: CASSLGDRGYGYTF.